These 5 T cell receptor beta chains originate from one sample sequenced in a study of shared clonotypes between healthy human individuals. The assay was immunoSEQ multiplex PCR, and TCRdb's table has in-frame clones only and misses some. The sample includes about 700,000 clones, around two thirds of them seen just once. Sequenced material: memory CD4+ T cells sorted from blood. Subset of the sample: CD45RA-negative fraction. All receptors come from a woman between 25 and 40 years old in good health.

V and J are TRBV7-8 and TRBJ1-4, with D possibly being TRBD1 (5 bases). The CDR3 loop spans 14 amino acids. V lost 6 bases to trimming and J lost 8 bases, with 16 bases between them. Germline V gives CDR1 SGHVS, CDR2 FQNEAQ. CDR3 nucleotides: TGTGCCAGCAGATCGGACAAGGTCGACGAAAAACTGTTTTTT. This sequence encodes CASRSDKVDEKLFF.

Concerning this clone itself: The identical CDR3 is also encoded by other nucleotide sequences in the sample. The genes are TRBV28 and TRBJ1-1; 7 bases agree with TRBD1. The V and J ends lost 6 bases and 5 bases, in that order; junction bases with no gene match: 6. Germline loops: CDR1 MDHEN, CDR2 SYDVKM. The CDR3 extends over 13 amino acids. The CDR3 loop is CASRGGQGTEAFF. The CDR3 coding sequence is TGTGCCAGCAGAGGGGGCCAGGGGACTGAAGCTTTCTTT. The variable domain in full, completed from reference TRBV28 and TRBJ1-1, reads DVKVTQSSRYLVKRTGEKVFLECVQDMDHENMFWYRQDPGLGLRLIYFSYDVKMKEKGDIPEGYSVSREKKERFSLILESASTNQTSMYLCASRGGQGTEAFFGQGTRLTVV.

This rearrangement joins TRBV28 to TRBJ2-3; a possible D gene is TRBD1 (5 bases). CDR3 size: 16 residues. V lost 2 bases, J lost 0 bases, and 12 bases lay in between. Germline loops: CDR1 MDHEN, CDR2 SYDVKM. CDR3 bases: TGTGCCAGCAGTTTAGCCCAGGGATATAGCACAGATACGCAGTATTTT. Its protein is CASSLAQGYSTDTQYF.

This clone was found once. The CDR3 coding sequence is TGTGCCATCAGTGAGTCGGTACGGGACATCTATGGCTACACCTTC. Protein: CAISESVRDIYGYTF. The chain recombines TRBV10-3 with TRBJ1-2; D might be TRBD1 (6 bases). Germline V lookup: CDR1 ENHRY, CDR2 SYGVKD. The CDR3 extends over 15 amino acids. V was cut by 0 bases and J by 4 bases, with 12 bases left in between.

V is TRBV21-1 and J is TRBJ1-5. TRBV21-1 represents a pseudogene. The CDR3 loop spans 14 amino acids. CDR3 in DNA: TGTGCCAGCAGCAAGTCCAGCTGCAATCAGCCCCAGCATTTT. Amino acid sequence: CASSKSSCNQPQHF.